The 21 T cell receptor beta chains given below trace back to one sample, sequenced in a study of OX40 agonist ivuxolimab in advanced cancers. Method: immunoSEQ multiplex PCR; TCRdb's copy keeps in-frame clones and lacks some. The sample lists under 80,000 clones; about four fifths were seen once. Specimen: CD4+ or CD8+ T cells sorted from blood, collected in a trial of the OX40 agonist ivuxolimab. These receptors were obtained from an adult with an advanced solid tumor such as melanoma, head and neck, liver or kidney cancer.

This sequence joins TRBV6-6 and TRBJ1-4; 7 positions agree with TRBD1. This CDR3 contains 16 residues. CDR1 MNHNY and CDR2 SVGAGI come from the germline V gene (reference sequence). Trimming took 2 bases from V and 4 from J; bases not matched to a gene: 7. The CDR3 sequence is CASSYGTGQFNEKLFF. The CDR3 DNA sequence: TGTGCCAGCAGTTACGGAACGGGACAGTTTAATGAAAAACTGTTTTTT.

This clone was seen only a few times. J is TRBJ2-2 and V is TRBV5-1, with 10 bases aligning to TRBD1. The length of the CDR3 is 15 residues. V lost 6 bases, J lost 4 bases, and 6 bases stayed unmatched. The germline gives CDR1 SGHRS, CDR2 YFSETQ. CDR3 DNA sequence: TGCGCCAGCAAGTCGACAGGGGGCGGCACCGGGGAGCTGTTTTTT. This encodes CASKSTGGGTGELFF.

The chain carries TRBV19 and TRBJ2-6; D remains ambiguous. Per the germline V gene, CDR1 is LNHDA and CDR2 is SQIVND (reference sequence). V was shortened by 3 bases and J by 0 bases, with 9 bases between the two germline ends. The CDR3 contains 16 residues. CDR3 residues: CASSIPQTSGANVLTF. Here the CDR3 DNA reads TGTGCCAGTAGTATTCCCCAGACCTCTGGGGCCAACGTCCTGACTTTC.

This chain links TRBV10-2 with TRBJ2-5; 9 bases fit TRBD2. V shed 8 bases, J shed 1 base, and the junction held 11 bases outside the gene matches. The CDR3 extends over 16 amino acids. Germline CDR1 and CDR2: WSHSY and SAAADI. The CDR3 nucleotides are TGCGCCAGCCGTGGAATCGGCGGGGGGGCCCAAGAGACCCAGTACTTC. The encoded protein is CASRGIGGGAQETQYF.

The chain uses TRBV28 and TRBJ2-7; 7 bases align to TRBD1. This CDR3 has 16 residues. Germline CDR1 and CDR2: MDHEN and SYDVKM. The V gene end was trimmed by 6 bases and the J gene end by 5 bases; junction bases not matched to a gene: 16. The CDR3 is CASSPPGTALYHEQYF. Here the CDR3 DNA reads TGTGCCAGCAGCCCCCCCGGGACAGCCCTTTACCACGAGCAGTACTTC.

The V and J genes are TRBV4-1 and TRBJ2-5; unclear D gene. Trimming shortened V by 6 bases and J by 1 base, and 18 bases separated the two germline ends. CDR1 is MGHRA, CDR2 YSYEKL, per germline. The CDR3 extends over 16 amino acids. CDR3 sequence reads: CASRGSISWGQETQYF. CDR3 in DNA: TGCGCCAGCAGGGGCTCAATTTCTTGGGGCCAAGAGACCCAGTACTTC.

This sequence joins TRBV10-2 and TRBJ2-7; 9 positions match TRBD1. V shed 6 bases, J shed 4 bases, and the junction held 7 bases outside the gene matches. The germline CDR1 and CDR2 sequences are WSHSY and SAAADI. This CDR3 region has 14 residues. In DNA, the CDR3 is TGCGCCAGCAGACCGGGACAGGGTCTTTACGAGCAGTACTTC. Translated, it gives CASRPGQGLYEQYF.

The rearrangement links TRBV18 to TRBJ2-7; either TRBD1 or TRBD2 may supply D (5 bases each). The V gene's germline CDR1 is KGHSH and CDR2 LQKENI. Trimming pared 0 bases from V and 3 bases from J, leaving 6 bases between. The CDR3 spans 13 residues. CDR3 residues: CASSPPGDYEQYF. The CDR3 nucleotides are TGTGCCAGCTCACCACCGGGGGACTACGAGCAGTACTTC. Together with reference TRBV18 and TRBJ2-7, the CDR3 gives the full variable domain: NAGVMQNPRHLVRRRGQEARLRCSPMKGHSHVYWYRQLPEEGLKFMVYLQKENIIDESGMPKERFSAEFPKEGPSILRIQQVVRGDSAAYFCASSPPGDYEQYFGPGTRLTVT.

The V and J genes are TRBV4-2 and TRBJ1-4; 9 bases agree with TRBD1. The V gene's germline CDR1 is LGHNA and CDR2 YNFKEQ. V was pared by 0 bases and J by 3 bases, with 11 bases of the junction left unmatched. This CDR3 spans 19 amino acids. The CDR3 sequence is CASSQELVAQGAANEKLFF. The CDR3 DNA reads as TGTGCCAGCAGCCAAGAGCTCGTTGCACAGGGGGCGGCTAATGAAAAACTGTTTTTT.

The V gene is TRBV11-2, the J gene TRBJ2-2; possibly TRBD1 for D (5 bases). Germline assignment: CDR1 SGHAT and CDR2 FQNNGV. V shed 1 base and J shed 4 bases, with 16 bases lying between them. The CDR3 extends over 17 amino acids. The CDR3 loop is CASSLGPGHWGTGELFF. Written as DNA, the CDR3 is TGTGCCAGCAGCTTAGGGCCAGGGCATTGGGGCACCGGGGAGCTGTTTTTT.

The V and J genes are TRBV7-9 and TRBJ2-3; D may be TRBD1 (6 bases). V dropped 3 bases and J dropped 0 bases, with 13 bases sitting between them. The CDR3 is 16 residues long. Per germline, CDR1 SEHNR and CDR2 FQNEAQ (reference sequence). The CDR3 DNA sequence: TGTGCCAGCAGCTTCTACTCGACAGGTAGCACAGATACGCAGTATTTT. It codes for CASSFYSTGSTDTQYF.

This chain connects TRBV7-6 to TRBJ1-1; maybe TRBD1 (5 bases). Germline V lookup: CDR1 SGHVS, CDR2 FNYEAQ. The CDR3 runs 13 residues. V shed 5 bases and J shed 4 bases, with 11 bases lying between them. The CDR3 nucleotides read TGTGCCAGCAGCGGCGGTCAGGGCACTGAAGCTTTCTTT. Protein sequence: CASSGGQGTEAFF.

V usage is TRBV5-1 and J usage is TRBJ2-5; no clear D. Trimming pared 4 bases from V and 0 bases from J, leaving 10 bases between. CDR3 length: 14 residues. Germline CDR1 is SGHRS and CDR2 is YFSETQ. The CDR3 region is CASSVSGYQETQYF. CDR3 in DNA: TGCGCCAGCAGCGTATCAGGTTACCAAGAGACCCAGTACTTC.

This sequence joins TRBV19 and TRBJ2-7; a weak D match, TRBD1 (7 bases). V lost 1 base to trimming and J lost 3 bases, with 10 bases between them. The length of the CDR3 is 14 residues. CDR1 and CDR2 from the germline V gene are LNHDA and SQIVND (reference sequence). CDR3 in DNA: TGTGCCAGTAGTATAGGGGGGGACAGCTACGAGCAGTACTTC. Its translation: CASSIGGDSYEQYF.

The chain has TRBV2 and TRBJ1-1; 8 nucleotides agree with TRBD1. The CDR3 contains 14 residues. V gave up 8 bases and J gave up 4 bases; unmatched junction bases: 9. Germline V gene data show CDR1 as SNHLY and CDR2 as FYNNEI. Here the CDR3 reads CASGQGATSTEAFF. CDR3 coding DNA: TGTGCCAGCGGGCAGGGGGCAACTAGCACTGAAGCTTTCTTT. The variable domain in full, completed from reference TRBV2 and TRBJ1-1, reads EPEVTQTPSHQVTQMGQEVILRCVPISNHLYFYWYRQILGQKVEFLVSFYNNEISEKSEIFDDQFSVERPDGSNFTLKIRSTKLEDSAMYFCASGQGATSTEAFFGQGTRLTVV.

The gene calls are TRBV10-3 and TRBJ1-2; unclear D gene. Germline CDR1 reads ENHRY; CDR2 reads SYGVKD. Trimming removed 4 bases from V and 0 bases from J, with 12 bases in between. The CDR3 is 15 amino acids. DNA of the CDR3: TGTGCCATCAGTGGTTCAGGCACCCCTAACTATGGCTACACCTTC. It yields the protein CAISGSGTPNYGYTF.

This clone was seen a handful of times. This chain links TRBV6-6 with TRBJ2-5; a possible D gene is TRBD1 (5 bases). The germline V gene encodes CDR1 MNHNY and CDR2 SVGAGI (reference sequence). V gave up 2 bases and J gave up 5 bases, with 12 bases separating them. CDR3 length equals 14 residues. CDR3 sequence: CASSYDPGRETQYF. CDR3 in DNA: TGTGCCAGCAGTTACGATCCAGGGCGGGAGACCCAGTACTTC.

This chain uses TRBV5-1 with TRBJ1-1; D perhaps matches TRBD1 (6 bases). The V end was cut by 2 bases, the J end by 4 bases, with 15 bases between. The CDR3 runs 15 residues. Looked up from germline, CDR1 is SGHRS and CDR2 is YFSETQ. DNA of the CDR3: TGCGCCAGCAGCTTATCCCGGGGGCGAGGCACTGAAGCTTTCTTT. Amino acid sequence: CASSLSRGRGTEAFF.

The chain has TRBV2 and TRBJ2-1, with 9 bases lining up with TRBD1. Looked up from germline, CDR1 is SNHLY and CDR2 is FYNNEI. After removal of 4 bases from V and 9 bases from J, the junction contained 1 base not matched to a gene. This CDR3 has 12 residues. This chain's CDR3 is CASSGDRAEQFF. CDR3 DNA sequence: TGTGCCAGCAGTGGGGACAGGGCTGAGCAGTTCTTC.

This sequence joins TRBV14 and TRBJ2-5; possibly TRBD1 for D (6 bases). Trimming cost V 0 bases and J 7 bases, with 12 bases left between them. CDR3 length: 14 amino acids. Germline V gene lookup returns CDR1 SGHDN and CDR2 FVKESK. CDR3 sequence reads: CASSQDYRAGTQYF. CDR3 in DNA: TGTGCCAGCAGCCAAGATTACAGGGCTGGGACCCAGTACTTC.

The chain carries TRBV29-1 and TRBJ2-2; D unresolved. Trimming shortened V by 3 bases and J by 3 bases, and 8 bases separated the two germline ends. This CDR3 spans 13 amino acids. Germline-derived CDR1 and CDR2 are SQVTM and ANQGSEA. The CDR3 spells CSVDNSYTGELFF. CDR3 bases: TGCAGCGTTGATAACAGCTACACCGGGGAGCTGTTTTTT.